These T cell receptor beta chains were read from a single sample in a study of blood T cell repertoires in COVID-19. Sequenced by immunoSEQ multiplex PCR; TCRdb stores in-frame clones only, minus some. The sample carries 53,000 or so clones, 79% recorded once. Sequenced material: peripheral blood. The receptors come from a man in his 60s with acute or convalescent COVID-19. CDR3s include the opening cysteine and the closing phenylalanine or tryptophan. D genes are given only for firm matches. The size entry is marked missing in some rows and otherwise reads once, few, many or a size class.

d_gene: .
j_gene: TRBJ1-1
len: 14
v_gene: TRBV19
abundance: .
CDR3nt: TGTGCCAGCCGAACTGATTCTCCGGTCGGTGAAGCTTTCTTT
CDR3aa: CASRTDSPVGEAFF

d_gene: TRBD2
j_gene: TRBJ2-1
len: 13
v_gene: TRBV7-2
abundance: .
CDR3nt: TGTGCCAGCAGCTTACTAGCGGGAACTGAGCAGTTCTTC
CDR3aa: CASSLLAGTEQFF

d_gene: TRBD1
j_gene: TRBJ2-7
len: 15
v_gene: TRBV5-4
abundance: once
CDR3nt: TGTGCCAGCAGCATACCCGGGACAGACTCCTACGAGCAGTACTTC
CDR3aa: CASSIPGTDSYEQYF

d_gene: .
j_gene: TRBJ2-3
len: 13
v_gene: TRBV5-1
abundance: few
CDR3nt: TGCGCCAGCAGCTTGGGGGCAGATGATACGCAGTATTTT
CDR3aa: CASSLGADDTQYF

d_gene: .
j_gene: TRBJ1-1
len: 11
v_gene: TRBV20-1
abundance: .
CDR3nt: TGCAGTGCTCCCACAGGGAGCCACGCTTTCTTT
CDR3aa: CSAPTGSHAFF

d_gene: TRBD1
j_gene: TRBJ1-2
len: 15
v_gene: TRBV10-3
abundance: .
CDR3nt: TGTGCCATCAGGGACAGGGTTAGTGATAACTATGGCTACACCTTC
CDR3aa: CAIRDRVSDNYGYTF

d_gene: TRBD1
j_gene: TRBJ1-6
len: 15
v_gene: TRBV9
abundance: .
CDR3nt: TGTGCCAGCAGCGCTCAGGGACAGGGGTATTCACCCCTCCACTTT
CDR3aa: CASSAQGQGYSPLHF

d_gene: TRBD1
j_gene: TRBJ1-4
len: 15
v_gene: TRBV15
abundance: .
CDR3nt: TGTGCCACCAGCCCCCGACAGGGCCTTAATGAAAAACTGTTTTTT
CDR3aa: CATSPRQGLNEKLFF

d_gene: TRBD1
j_gene: TRBJ1-5
len: 16
v_gene: TRBV5-8
abundance: once
CDR3nt: TGTGCCAGCAGCTTCGGGACAGGGGGCTTCAATCAGCCCCAGCATTTT
CDR3aa: CASSFGTGGFNQPQHF

d_gene: .
j_gene: TRBJ1-4
len: 12
v_gene: TRBV19
abundance: .
CDR3nt: TGTGCCAGTAGATCTCGTCATGAAAAACTGTTTTTT
CDR3aa: CASRSRHEKLFF

d_gene: TRBD2
j_gene: TRBJ2-3
len: 15
v_gene: TRBV6-5
abundance: .
CDR3nt: TGTGCCAGTTCCGGGCTAGCGGGAGAGACAGATACGCAGTATTTT
CDR3aa: CASSGLAGETDTQYF

d_gene: .
j_gene: TRBJ2-7
len: 15
v_gene: TRBV19
abundance: .
CDR3nt: TGTGCCAGTAGTATAGATATAACAGCCCCCTACGAGCAGTACTTC
CDR3aa: CASSIDITAPYEQYF

d_gene: TRBD1
j_gene: TRBJ1-6
len: 15
v_gene: TRBV9
abundance: few
CDR3nt: TGTGCCAGCAGCCAGGGACAGGGGAGGAATTCACCCCTCCACTTT
CDR3aa: CASSQGQGRNSPLHF

d_gene: TRBD2
j_gene: TRBJ2-7
len: 15
v_gene: TRBV5-4
abundance: .
CDR3nt: TGTGCCAGCAGCCCCTCTAGCGGGAGAATGGGGGAGCAGTACTTC
CDR3aa: CASSPSSGRMGEQYF

d_gene: .
j_gene: TRBJ2-5
len: 12
v_gene: TRBV19
abundance: .
CDR3nt: TGTGCCAGTAGTATAGATCGTGAGACCCAGTACTTC
CDR3aa: CASSIDRETQYF

d_gene: TRBD2
j_gene: TRBJ2-1
len: 17
v_gene: TRBV11-2
abundance: .
CDR3nt: TGTGCCAGCAGCTTTCGGGCGGGACTAGCGGGAGCTGATGAGCAGTTCTTC
CDR3aa: CASSFRAGLAGADEQFF

d_gene: .
j_gene: TRBJ1-5
len: 14
v_gene: TRBV11-2
abundance: .
CDR3nt: TGTGCCAGCAGCGAGACAGGAAACAATCAGCCCCAGCATTTT
CDR3aa: CASSETGNNQPQHF

d_gene: .
j_gene: TRBJ2-1
len: 15
v_gene: TRBV7-8
abundance: .
CDR3nt: TGTGCCAGCAGCGGTCCGGGGAGCTCCTACAATGAGCAGTTCTTC
CDR3aa: CASSGPGSSYNEQFF

d_gene: .
j_gene: TRBJ2-1
len: 14
v_gene: TRBV18
abundance: .
CDR3nt: TGTGCCAGCTCGGGGCTTGGACTAAACAATGAGCAGTTCTTC
CDR3aa: CASSGLGLNNEQFF

d_gene: .
j_gene: TRBJ1-1
len: 15
v_gene: TRBV9
abundance: .
CDR3nt: TGTGCCAGCAGCGTAGCGGGACACCTGAACACTGAAGCTTTCTTT
CDR3aa: CASSVAGHLNTEAFF

d_gene: .
j_gene: TRBJ1-1
len: 14
v_gene: TRBV3-1/TRBV3-2
abundance: few
CDR3nt: TGTGCCAGCAGACACGGAGGGAGGCACACTGAAGCTTTCTTT
CDR3aa: CASRHGGRHTEAFF

d_gene: TRBD2
j_gene: TRBJ2-2
len: 17
v_gene: TRBV9
abundance: .
CDR3nt: TGTGCCAGCAGCGTGGGGGGGCTAGCGGGCCGTACCGGGGAGCTGTTTTTT
CDR3aa: CASSVGGLAGRTGELFF

d_gene: .
j_gene: TRBJ1-6
len: 13
v_gene: TRBV29-1
abundance: .
CDR3nt: TGCAGCGTTCGGGGGGCCGCCGACTCACCCCTCCACTTT
CDR3aa: CSVRGAADSPLHF

d_gene: .
j_gene: TRBJ1-1
len: 14
v_gene: TRBV10-3
abundance: .
CDR3nt: TGTGCCATCAGTGAGAAGACAGGCGAGGCTGAAGCTTTCTTT
CDR3aa: CAISEKTGEAEAFF

d_gene: TRBD2
j_gene: TRBJ2-7
len: 15
v_gene: TRBV28
abundance: .
CDR3nt: TGTGCCAGCAGCGTTGCGGGCGGGAGAAATTACGAGCAGTACTTC
CDR3aa: CASSVAGGRNYEQYF

d_gene: .
j_gene: TRBJ2-1
len: 16
v_gene: TRBV27
abundance: .
CDR3nt: TGTGCCAGCAGTTTCAGGACTCGGGGATTCACGAATGAGCAGTTCTTC
CDR3aa: CASSFRTRGFTNEQFF

d_gene: TRBD1
j_gene: TRBJ2-1
len: 15
v_gene: TRBV7-9
abundance: .
CDR3nt: TGTGCCAGCAGCCTAATCCAGGGGGCAAGAAATGAGCAGTTCTTC
CDR3aa: CASSLIQGARNEQFF

d_gene: TRBD1
j_gene: TRBJ2-5
len: 14
v_gene: TRBV2
abundance: .
CDR3nt: TGTGCCAGCAGTGTACAGGGGGTGGAAGAGACCCAGTACTTC
CDR3aa: CASSVQGVEETQYF

d_gene: .
j_gene: TRBJ2-1
len: 12
v_gene: TRBV30
abundance: .
CDR3nt: TGTGCCTGGAGTGATAGTTACAATGAGCAGTTCTTC
CDR3aa: CAWSDSYNEQFF

d_gene: .
j_gene: TRBJ1-5
len: 15
v_gene: TRBV7-6
abundance: many
CDR3nt: TGTGCCAGCAGCTTAGCGGGGGGAAGCAATCAGCCCCAGCATTTT
CDR3aa: CASSLAGGSNQPQHF

d_gene: TRBD1
j_gene: TRBJ1-5
len: 15
v_gene: TRBV5-1
abundance: .
CDR3nt: TGCGCCAGCAGCCTCTCCGGGACAGCATATCAGCCCCAGCATTTT
CDR3aa: CASSLSGTAYQPQHF

d_gene: TRBD1
j_gene: TRBJ1-4
len: 14
v_gene: TRBV6-1
abundance: .
CDR3nt: TGTGCCAGCAGTGATAGACAGGGTATTGAAAAACTGTTTTTT
CDR3aa: CASSDRQGIEKLFF

d_gene: TRBD2
j_gene: TRBJ2-3
len: 14
v_gene: TRBV18
abundance: once
CDR3nt: TGTGCCAGCTCACCTCGAGCGGGAGGAGATACGCAGTATTTT
CDR3aa: CASSPRAGGDTQYF

d_gene: TRBD2
j_gene: TRBJ2-7
len: 13
v_gene: TRBV28
abundance: .
CDR3nt: TGTGCCAGCAGCTCCGGGAGGGTGGAACCGCAGTACTTC
CDR3aa: CASSSGRVEPQYF

d_gene: .
j_gene: TRBJ1-5
len: 14
v_gene: TRBV18
abundance: .
CDR3nt: TGTGCCAGCTCCCCGGGGAATAGCAATCAGCCCCAGCATTTT
CDR3aa: CASSPGNSNQPQHF

d_gene: .
j_gene: TRBJ1-4
len: 13
v_gene: TRBV2
abundance: .
CDR3nt: TGTGCCACTAAGCCGAGAGGGTCGGGAAAACTGTTTTTT
CDR3aa: CATKPRGSGKLFF

d_gene: .
j_gene: TRBJ1-4
len: 15
v_gene: TRBV7-2
abundance: .
CDR3nt: TGTGCCAGCAGCGGATACAGTGCAACTAATGAAAAACTGTTTTTT
CDR3aa: CASSGYSATNEKLFF

d_gene: .
j_gene: TRBJ2-3
len: 14
v_gene: TRBV6-2/TRBV6-3
abundance: few
CDR3nt: TGTGCCAGCAGTTATTGGACTAGCACAGATACGCAGTATTTT
CDR3aa: CASSYWTSTDTQYF

d_gene: .
j_gene: TRBJ2-3
len: 14
v_gene: TRBV11-2
abundance: .
CDR3nt: TGTGCCAGCAGCTTAGCCAGCCACAGCGATACGCAGTATTTT
CDR3aa: CASSLASHSDTQYF

d_gene: TRBD1
j_gene: TRBJ2-7
len: 15
v_gene: TRBV7-2
abundance: .
CDR3nt: TGTGCCAGCAGCTTCTCGACAGGGGTTGCCTACGAGCAGTACTTC
CDR3aa: CASSFSTGVAYEQYF

d_gene: .
j_gene: TRBJ2-7
len: 15
v_gene: TRBV10-3
abundance: .
CDR3nt: TGTGCCATCAGTGAGTCGCCAGGGCGCTTAACGGATATGAACTTC
CDR3aa: CAISESPGRLTDMNF

d_gene: .
j_gene: TRBJ1-4
len: 11
v_gene: TRBV2
abundance: .
CDR3nt: TGTGCCAGCAGTGAAACGGGAAAACTGTTTTTT
CDR3aa: CASSETGKLFF

d_gene: TRBD2
j_gene: TRBJ2-7
len: 14
v_gene: TRBV5-1
abundance: .
CDR3nt: TGCGCCAGCAGCTTACTAGCGGGAGGATACGAGCAGTACTTC
CDR3aa: CASSLLAGGYEQYF

d_gene: .
j_gene: TRBJ2-3
len: 12
v_gene: TRBV7-9
abundance: .
CDR3nt: TGTGCCAGCAGCTCGGACTCAGATACGCAGTATTTT
CDR3aa: CASSSDSDTQYF

d_gene: TRBD2
j_gene: TRBJ2-7
len: 15
v_gene: TRBV3-1/TRBV3-2
abundance: .
CDR3nt: TGTGCCAGCAGCCAAGCAAGGACTAGCGGCTACGAGCAGTACTTC
CDR3aa: CASSQARTSGYEQYF

d_gene: .
j_gene: TRBJ1-1
len: 13
v_gene: TRBV7-2
abundance: .
CDR3nt: TGTGCCAGCAGCTTTACCATAGACACTGAAGCTTTCTTT
CDR3aa: CASSFTIDTEAFF

d_gene: TRBD2
j_gene: TRBJ2-5
len: 15
v_gene: TRBV28
abundance: .
CDR3nt: TGTGCCAGCAGTGAGACTAGCGGGAGACGTGAGACCCAGTACTTC
CDR3aa: CASSETSGRRETQYF

d_gene: .
j_gene: TRBJ2-7
len: 13
v_gene: TRBV29-1
abundance: .
CDR3nt: TGCAGCGTTGGAAGCAACAGGGATTACGAGCAGTACTTC
CDR3aa: CSVGSNRDYEQYF

d_gene: .
j_gene: TRBJ1-1
len: 13
v_gene: TRBV2
abundance: .
CDR3nt: TGTGCCAGCAAATCCGACTCGAACACTGAAGCTTTCTTT
CDR3aa: CASKSDSNTEAFF

d_gene: .
j_gene: TRBJ1-1
len: 13
v_gene: TRBV4-2
abundance: .
CDR3nt: TGTGCCAGCAGCCAAGCGGGGGTCACTGAAGCTTTCTTT
CDR3aa: CASSQAGVTEAFF

d_gene: .
j_gene: TRBJ1-6
len: 13
v_gene: TRBV30
abundance: .
CDR3nt: TGTGCCTGGAGCCAGGGGTTTAATTCACCCCTCCACTTT
CDR3aa: CAWSQGFNSPLHF

d_gene: .
j_gene: TRBJ2-7
len: 13
v_gene: TRBV21-1
abundance: .
CDR3nt: TGTGCCAGCACCGGGACAGTAGACTACGAGCAGTACTTC
CDR3aa: CASTGTVDYEQYF

d_gene: TRBD2
j_gene: TRBJ2-1
len: 13
v_gene: TRBV6-5
abundance: .
CDR3nt: TGTGCCAGCACGCGGGTAGCGGGCAATGAGCAGTTCTTC
CDR3aa: CASTRVAGNEQFF

d_gene: .
j_gene: TRBJ2-2
len: 16
v_gene: TRBV21-1
abundance: few
CDR3nt: TGTGCCAGCAGCAAACGAGGACAGGGCGGCACCGGGGAGCTGTTTTTT
CDR3aa: CASSKRGQGGTGELFF